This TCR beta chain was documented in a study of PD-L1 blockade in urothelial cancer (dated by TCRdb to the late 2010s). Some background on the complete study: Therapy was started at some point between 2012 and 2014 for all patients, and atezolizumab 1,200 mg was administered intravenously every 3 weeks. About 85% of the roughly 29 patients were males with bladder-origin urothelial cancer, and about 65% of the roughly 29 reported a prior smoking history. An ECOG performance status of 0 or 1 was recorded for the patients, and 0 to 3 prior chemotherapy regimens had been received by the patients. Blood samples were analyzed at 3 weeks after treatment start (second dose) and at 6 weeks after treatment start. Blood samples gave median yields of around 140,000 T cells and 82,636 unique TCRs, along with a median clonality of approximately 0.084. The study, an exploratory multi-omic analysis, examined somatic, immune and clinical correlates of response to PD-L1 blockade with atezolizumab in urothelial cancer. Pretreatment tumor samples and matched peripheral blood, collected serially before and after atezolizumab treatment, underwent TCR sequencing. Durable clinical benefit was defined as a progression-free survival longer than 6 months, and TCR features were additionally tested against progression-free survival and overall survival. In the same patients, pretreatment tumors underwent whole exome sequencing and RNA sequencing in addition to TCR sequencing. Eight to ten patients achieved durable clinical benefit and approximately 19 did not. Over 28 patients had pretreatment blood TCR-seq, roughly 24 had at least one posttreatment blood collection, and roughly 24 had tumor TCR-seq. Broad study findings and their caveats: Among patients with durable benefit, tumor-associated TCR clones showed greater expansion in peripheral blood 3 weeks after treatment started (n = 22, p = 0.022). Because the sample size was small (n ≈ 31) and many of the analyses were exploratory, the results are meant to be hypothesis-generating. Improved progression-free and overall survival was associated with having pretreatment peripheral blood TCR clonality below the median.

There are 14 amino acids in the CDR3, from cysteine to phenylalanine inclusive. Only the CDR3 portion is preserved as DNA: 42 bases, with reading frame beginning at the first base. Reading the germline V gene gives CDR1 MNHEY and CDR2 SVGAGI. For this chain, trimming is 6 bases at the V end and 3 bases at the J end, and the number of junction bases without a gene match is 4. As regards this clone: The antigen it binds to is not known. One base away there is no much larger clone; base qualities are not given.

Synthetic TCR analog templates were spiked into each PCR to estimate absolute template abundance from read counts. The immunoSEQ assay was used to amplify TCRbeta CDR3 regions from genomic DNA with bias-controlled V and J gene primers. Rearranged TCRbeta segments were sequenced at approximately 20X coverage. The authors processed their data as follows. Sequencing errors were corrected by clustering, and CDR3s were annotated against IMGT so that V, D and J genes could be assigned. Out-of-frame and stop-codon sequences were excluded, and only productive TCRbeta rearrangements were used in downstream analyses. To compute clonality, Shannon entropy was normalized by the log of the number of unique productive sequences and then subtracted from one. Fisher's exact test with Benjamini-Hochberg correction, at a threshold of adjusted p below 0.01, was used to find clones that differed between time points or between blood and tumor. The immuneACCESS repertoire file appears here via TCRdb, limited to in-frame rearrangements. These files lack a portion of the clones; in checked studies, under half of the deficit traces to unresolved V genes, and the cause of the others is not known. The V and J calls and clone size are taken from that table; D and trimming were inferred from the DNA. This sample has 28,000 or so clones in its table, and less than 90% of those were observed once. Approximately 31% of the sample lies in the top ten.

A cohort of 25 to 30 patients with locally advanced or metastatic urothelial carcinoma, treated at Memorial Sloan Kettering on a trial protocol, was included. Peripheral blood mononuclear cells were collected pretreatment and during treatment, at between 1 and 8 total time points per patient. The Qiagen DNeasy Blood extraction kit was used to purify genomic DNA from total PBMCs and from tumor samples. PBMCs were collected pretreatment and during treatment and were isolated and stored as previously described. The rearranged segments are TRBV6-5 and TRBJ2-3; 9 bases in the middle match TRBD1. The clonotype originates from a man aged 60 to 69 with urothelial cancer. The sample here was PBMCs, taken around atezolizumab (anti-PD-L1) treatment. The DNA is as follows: TGTGCCAGCAGAACGACAGGGGGGACAGATACGCAGTATTTT. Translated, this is CASRTTGGTDTQYF.